A single sample is the source of the 5 T cell receptor beta chains below, sequenced in a study of response to subunit inactivated influenza vaccine. TCRdb itself ran the RT-PCR reads through MiXCR, one entry per CDR3 protein. The table records 500,000 to 550,000 distinct CDR3 sequences, approximately 7.7% of them present only once. The material sequenced was PBMCs from blood, taken 23 to 25 months after vaccination. The receptors were gathered from a man aged 45-69 years who received an inactivated influenza vaccine.

In this sample, this clonotype turned up a few times. The rearrangement uses TRBV11-2 and TRBJ1-2, with TRBD1 matching 11 bases. J lost 1 base, V lost 3 bases, and 10 bases had no gene match. The length of the CDR3 is 18 residues. In germline, CDR1 is SGHAT, CDR2 FQNNGV. The CDR3 loop is CASSFELIGTGGNYGYTF. The CDR3 DNA sequence: TGTGCCAGCAGCTTCGAATTAATAGGGACAGGGGGTAACTATGGCTACACCTTC.

This clonotype was observed a few times. The chain recombines TRBV4-2 with TRBJ2-7, with D maybe TRBD1 (5 bases). This CDR3 has 16 amino acids. V was clipped by 4 bases and J by 3 bases, with 19 bases between them. The V gene's germline CDR1 is LGHNA and CDR2 YNFKEQ. CDR3 amino acids: CASSPIPQGPSYEQYF. The CDR3 DNA sequence: TGTGCCAGCAGCCCCATCCCCCAGGGTCCGAGCTACGAGCAGTACTTC.

This clonotype turned up a few times. The chain has TRBV7-2 and TRBJ2-7; 10 bases align to TRBD1. CDR1 and CDR2 from the germline V gene are SGHTA and FQGNSA. V lost 5 bases to trimming and J lost 7 bases; unmatched junction nucleotides: 11. The CDR3 contains 15 residues. CDR3 protein: CASSTYGTGESEQYF. DNA of the CDR3: TGTGCCAGCAGCACTTACGGGACAGGGGAATCGGAGCAGTACTTC.

This clonotype has more than one count but fewer than ten. The V gene is TRBV20-1, the J gene TRBJ1-6; D may be TRBD1 (5 bases). Germline lookup yields CDR1 DFQATT and CDR2 SNEGSKA (reference sequence). This CDR3 spans 18 amino acids. V lost 0 bases, J lost 6 bases, and 21 bases lay in between. This CDR3 is CSARDPGLSGTGNSPLHF. The CDR3 DNA reads as TGCAGTGCTAGAGATCCTGGCTTGTCGGGGACGGGTAATTCACCCCTCCACTTT.

This clonotype showed up many times. The CDR3 reads CASSGDSYNEKLFF. The CDR3 DNA follows: TGCGCCAGCAGCGGGGACAGCTATAATGAAAAACTGTTTTTT. The V call is TRBV5-1, the J call TRBJ1-4, with 7 nucleotides matching TRBD1. The germline V gene has CDR1 SGHRS and CDR2 YFSETQ. This CDR3 region has 14 residues. V was clipped by 4 bases and J by 4 bases; unmatched bases: 4. Supplemented by reference TRBV5-1 and TRBJ1-4, the full variable domain reads KAGVTQTPRYLIKTRGQQVTLSCSPISGHRSVSWYQQTPGQGLQFLFEYFSETQRNKGNFPGRFSGRQFSNSRSEMNVSTLELGDSALYLCASSGDSYNEKLFFGSGTQLSVL.